Following are 14 T cell receptor beta chains from one sample sequenced in a study of neurological immune-mediated disorders. TCRdb re-derived calls from the 5' RACE reads in MiXCR, one entry per CDR3 protein. The data show about 77,000 distinct CDR3 sequences, approximately 10% seen once. The sample comprised PBMCs. Receptors were obtained from a man aged 50-60 years in good health.

This clonotype was recorded at least ten times. The V gene is TRBV7-2, the J gene TRBJ1-4, with 10 positions matching TRBD1. CDR3 length equals 14 residues. CDR1 is SGHTA and CDR2 is FQGNSA in the germline V gene. Unmatched junction bases numbered 5, after V lost 5 bases and J lost 8 bases. The CDR3 loop reads CASSRGQGGEKLFF. The DNA of the CDR3 is TGTGCCAGCAGCCGAGGACAGGGGGGGGAAAAACTGTTTTTT.

Many counts were recorded for this clonotype. This chain links TRBV20-1 with TRBJ1-6, with D possibly TRBD1 on 5 matching bases. Per the germline V gene, CDR1 is DFQATT and CDR2 is SNEGSKA (reference sequence). V was pared by 3 bases and J by 0 bases, with 24 bases between. This CDR3 region has 20 residues. CDR3 loop: CSARDNRDFRSGSYNSPLHF. CDR3 nucleotide sequence: TGCAGTGCTAGGGATAACCGGGACTTTCGCTCCGGCTCCTATAATTCACCCCTCCACTTT.

This clonotype was counted many times. The chain couples TRBV13 to TRBJ2-1; 16 bases agree with TRBD2. CDR1 is PRHDT, CDR2 FYEKMQ, per germline (reference sequence). CDR3 length equals 14 residues. V lost 5 bases to trimming and J lost 15 bases; unmatched junction nucleotides: 7. The CDR3, as DNA: TGTGCCAGCAGCACCGGGACTAGCGGGGGGGTGGGGTTCTTC. This codes for CASSTGTSGGVGFF.

This clonotype showed up many times. The chain couples TRBV6-5 to TRBJ1-6; 7 nucleotides line up with TRBD1. CDR1 and CDR2 (germline): MNHEY, SVGAGI. The CDR3 loop spans 15 amino acids. Losses at the gene ends were 6 bases for V and 8 bases for J; bases not matched to a gene: 10. CDR3 DNA: TGTGCCAGCAGCCTCGGCCAGGGGGTTTATTCACCCCTCCACTTT. Translation: CASSLGQGVYSPLHF.

The chain carries TRBV9 and TRBJ2-3; TRBD2 aligns across 7 bases. Germline V gives CDR1 SGDLS, CDR2 YYNGEE. V lost 2 bases and J lost 4; bases outside the gene matches: 7. The CDR3 runs 15 residues. The CDR3 sequence is CASSVLAGEADTQYF. In DNA, the CDR3 is TGTGCCAGCAGCGTCCTTGCGGGAGAAGCAGATACGCAGTATTTT.

This clonotype was detected ten times or more. The chain links TRBV2 to TRBJ2-6, with D uncertain. The germline V and J ends were trimmed by 6 bases and 4 bases, with 16 bases remaining between them. The CDR3 sequence is 16 residues long. Germline CDR1 reads SNHLY; CDR2 reads FYNNEI. The CDR3 here is CASRVRVGPGANVLTF. The CDR3 nucleotides read TGTGCCAGCAGGGTCAGAGTAGGTCCGGGGGCCAACGTCCTGACTTTC.

This clonotype was counted ten times or more. The genes are TRBV27 and TRBJ2-5, with D hard to call. Germline CDR1 MNHEY, CDR2 SMNVEV (reference sequence). V was clipped by 4 bases and J by 0 bases, with 9 bases between them. This CDR3 is built from 14 residues. The CDR3 bases are TGTGCCAGCAGTTCAAACATGTACCAAGAGACCCAGTACTTC. It yields the protein CASSSNMYQETQYF.

In this sample, this clonotype turned up many times. The chain uses TRBV20-1 and TRBJ2-1; 7 nucleotides agree with TRBD2. The CDR3 runs to 16 residues. With V trimmed by 5 bases and J by 1 base, 11 bases remained unmatched. Germline V gene sequence: CDR1 DFQATT, CDR2 SNEGSKA (reference sequence). CDR3 amino acids: CSAPSLLASSYNEQFF. DNA for the CDR3: TGCAGTGCTCCTTCCTTACTAGCGTCGTCCTACAATGAGCAGTTCTTC.

This clonotype has a count of ten or more. The genes are TRBV19 and TRBJ2-2, with 7 bases lining up with TRBD1. This CDR3 contains 14 residues. With 9 bases clipped from V and 0 bases from J, the junction kept 4 bases outside the gene matches. Germline V gene data show CDR1 as LNHDA and CDR2 as SQIVND (reference sequence). Written as DNA, the CDR3 is TGTGCCAGCAGGGGACAGACGAACACCGGGGAGCTGTTTTTT. Amino acids: CASRGQTNTGELFF.

This clonotype came up many times. V and J are TRBV12-3 or TRBV12-4 and TRBJ2-7; 10 positions agree with TRBD1. J lost 2 bases, V lost 5 bases, and 6 bases had no gene match. This CDR3 contains 15 residues. In DNA, the CDR3 is TGTGCCAGCAGTCTCAGGGGACAGGGGACCTACGAGCAGTACTTC. It yields the protein CASSLRGQGTYEQYF.

This clonotype was observed many times. V is TRBV12-3 or TRBV12-4 and J is TRBJ1-1; 8 positions agree with TRBD1. CDR3 length: 14 residues. V dropped 7 bases and J dropped 3; count of bases not matched to a gene: 7. CDR3 protein: CASTTTGADTEAFF. The CDR3 DNA is TGTGCCAGCACCACGACAGGGGCGGACACTGAAGCTTTCTTT.

This clonotype was seen repeatedly, ten times or more. The chain has TRBV6-6 and TRBJ1-1; 7 bases match TRBD1. This CDR3 comprises 13 residues. CDR1 MNHNY and CDR2 SVGAGI come from the germline V gene (reference sequence). The junction had 7 bases not matched to a gene; V was cut back by 5 bases and J by 7 bases. CDR3 in amino acids: CASSTTGSGEAFF. CDR3 nucleotides: TGTGCCAGCAGTACGACAGGGTCGGGTGAAGCTTTCTTT.

The chain links TRBV6-2 or TRBV6-3 to TRBJ1-1; D is perhaps TRBD1 (5 bases). The ends were cut back, 4 bases at V and 1 base at J, with 10 bases in the middle. The CDR3 totals 14 residues. The germline CDR1 and CDR2 sequences are MNHEY and SVGEGT. The DNA for the CDR3 is TGTGCCAGCAGTTCCTTCGACAGGAACACTGAAGCTTTCTTT. Amino acid sequence: CASSSFDRNTEAFF.

This clonotype was seen many times. The chain has TRBV19 and TRBJ1-6, with D possibly being TRBD1 (5 bases). The CDR3 covers 17 residues. CDR1 and CDR2 (germline): LNHDA, SQIVND (reference sequence). The V and J ends lost 3 bases and 0 bases respectively, with 12 bases between them. CDR3 loop: CASSIRRDSSYNSPLHF. The DNA for the CDR3 is TGTGCCAGTAGTATTCGTAGAGACAGCTCCTATAATTCACCCCTCCACTTT.